Below, 15 T cell receptor beta chains from the same sample are listed, as sequenced in a study of T-cell reconstitution after alpha-beta-depleted transplantation in children. This sample's TCRbeta library carried unique molecular identifier barcodes. TCRdb used MiXCR to reprocess the PCR reads, holding one entry per CDR3 protein. The sample lists about 290,000 distinct CDR3 sequences, around 10% occurring once. Sequencing used PBMCs, obtained before TCRalphabeta/CD19-depleted stem cell transplant. All receptors derive from a boy less than two years old with acute myeloid leukemia, due to receive a stem cell transplant.

This clonotype was picked up many times. CDR3 amino acids: CASSQRGPQSSYNEQFF. CDR3 bases: TGCGCCAGCAGCCAAAGAGGGCCACAGAGCTCCTACAATGAGCAGTTCTTC. The chain recombines TRBV4-3 with TRBJ2-1, with D possibly TRBD2 on 5 matching bases. The CDR3 covers 17 residues. The V and J ends lost 2 bases and 0 bases respectively, with 14 bases between them. Germline lookup yields CDR1 LGHNA and CDR2 YSLEER.

The J gene is TRBJ1-6, the V gene TRBV6-2 or TRBV6-3; the match to TRBD1 covers 7 bases. Germline loops: CDR1 MNHEY, CDR2 SVGEGT. Trimming at V came to 5 bases and at J to 5 bases, leaving 12 bases not matched to a gene. The CDR3 extends over 17 amino acids. The chain's CDR3 is CASSTTGPDRNNSPLHF. CDR3 DNA sequence: TGTGCCAGCAGTACAACGGGGCCGGACAGGAATAATTCACCCCTCCACTTT.

This clonotype has a count of ten or more. The chain uses TRBV20-1 and TRBJ1-1; 8 nucleotides agree with TRBD1. The trim removed 1 base at V and 11 bases at J, leaving 3 bases unmatched. This CDR3 is 11 amino acids long. Germline V gene sequence: CDR1 DFQATT, CDR2 SNEGSKA (reference sequence). This CDR3 reads CSARVDRVAFF. CDR3 nucleotide sequence: TGCAGTGCTAGAGTGGACAGGGTCGCTTTCTTT.

This clonotype was observed many times. V and J are TRBV7-3 and TRBJ2-3; 8 bases line up with TRBD1. CDR3 length: 16 amino acids. The germline CDR1 and CDR2 sequences are SGHTA and FQGTGA. V shed 5 bases, J shed 4 bases, and the junction held 11 bases outside the gene matches. CDR3 region: CASSLETGAISDTQYF. The DNA for the CDR3 is TGTGCCAGCAGCCTGGAGACAGGGGCCATCTCAGATACGCAGTATTTT.

In regard to this clonotype: A much larger clone sits a single nucleotide away, making a read error possible. The chain is built from TRBV7-9 and TRBJ2-2, with 10 bases fitting TRBD1. The CDR3 is 14 residues long. V lost 4 bases to trimming and J lost 5 bases; unmatched junction nucleotides: 1. The germline V gene has CDR1 SEHNR and CDR2 FQNEAQ (reference sequence). CDR3 nucleotide sequence: TGTGCCAGCAGCTCGGGACAGGGGACCGGGGAGCTGTTTTTT. Amino acids: CASSSGQGTGELFF.

This clonotype was observed at least ten times. The V and J genes are TRBV5-1 and TRBJ2-2, with 7 bases identical to TRBD1. From germline, CDR1 is SGHRS and CDR2 YFSETQ. V lost 1 base and J lost 4; bases outside the gene matches: 13. The CDR3 has 18 amino acids. DNA for the CDR3: TGCGCCAGCAGCTTGCGTAGAACAGGGGTCTCGGGCACCGGGGAGCTGTTTTTT. Amino acid sequence: CASSLRRTGVSGTGELFF.

With regard to this clonotype: Sequence at one end of the junction differs from germline and may be a read error. The chain has TRBV7-2 and TRBJ2-7; D tentatively reads TRBD1 or TRBD2 (5 bases each). This CDR3 region has 14 residues. Germline lookup yields CDR1 SGHTA and CDR2 FQGNSA. The CDR3 bases are TGTGCCGGCAGCCCCTTCGGGACCACATACGAGCAGTACTTC. This encodes CAGSPFGTTYEQYF.

This clonotype was observed many times. The chain couples TRBV9 to TRBJ1-1, with D possibly being TRBD1 (5 bases). The germline CDR1 and CDR2 sequences are SGDLS and YYNGEE. The length of the CDR3 is 14 residues. V was clipped by 0 bases and J by 1 base, with 7 bases between them. CDR3 in DNA: TGTGCCAGCAGCGTAGCTACAGGGAACACTGAAGCTTTCTTT. Translating gives CASSVATGNTEAFF.

The chain couples TRBV29-1 to TRBJ1-2, with unresolved D. Germline V gives CDR1 SQVTM, CDR2 ANQGSEA. This CDR3 region has 13 residues. Trimming removed 2 bases from V and 4 bases from J, with 11 bases in between. CDR3 amino acids: CSVEWRTAYGYTF. The CDR3 DNA reads TGCAGCGTTGAATGGAGGACCGCCTATGGCTACACCTTC.

In this sample, this clonotype turned up a few times. This rearrangement joins TRBV10-3 to TRBJ2-7; the match to TRBD1 covers 7 bases. Germline values: CDR1 ENHRY, CDR2 SYGVKD. This CDR3 contains 13 residues. J gave up 2 bases and V 6 bases, and 4 bases lay outside the gene matches. CDR3 protein: CAISFGTAYEQYF. The CDR3, as DNA: TGTGCCATCAGCTTCGGGACAGCCTACGAGCAGTACTTC.

This clonotype appeared many times. The CDR3 protein is CASSLEARGHTGELFF. The CDR3 nucleotides read TGCGCCAGCAGCTTGGAGGCCAGGGGGCACACCGGGGAGCTGTTTTTT. The chain recombines TRBV5-1 with TRBJ2-2; 8 bases map to TRBD1. Per germline, CDR1 SGHRS and CDR2 YFSETQ. The junction had 4 bases not matched to a gene; V was cut back by 0 bases and J by 3 bases. CDR3 length: 16 amino acids.

The table lists this clonotype with many counts. CDR3 in DNA: TGCAGCGTTAGCCGCCTCAATGAGCAGTTCTTC. This gives the protein CSVSRLNEQFF. The chain recombines TRBV20-1 with TRBJ2-1, with D uncertain. The length of the CDR3 is 11 residues. CDR1 and CDR2 from the germline V gene are DFQATT and SNEGSKA (reference sequence).

This clonotype was recorded many times. The V and J genes are TRBV7-2 and TRBJ2-3, with TRBD2 identical over 8 bases. CDR1 and CDR2 (germline): SGHTA, FQGNSA. J lost 2 bases, V lost 0 bases, and 7 bases had no gene match. The CDR3 runs to 17 residues. In DNA, the CDR3 is TGTGCCAGCAGCTTAGCCCCTGGACTAGCTACCACAGATACGCAGTATTTT. This translates into CASSLAPGLATTDTQYF. Looking up the rest from reference TRBV7-2 and TRBJ2-3 gives the full variable domain: GAGVSQSPSNKVTEKGKDVELRCDPISGHTALYWYRQSLGQGLEFLIYFQGNSAPDKSGLPSDRFSAERTGGSVSTLTIQRTQQEDSAVYLCASSLAPGLATTDTQYFGPGTRLTVL.

This clonotype was recorded at least ten times. This chain links TRBV5-1 with TRBJ2-1; TRBD2 agrees at 14 bases. The CDR3 is 17 amino acids. CDR1 is SGHRS and CDR2 is YFSETQ in the germline V gene. V was pared by 3 bases and J by 4 bases, with 6 bases of the junction left unmatched. The CDR3 DNA sequence: TGCGCCAGCAGCTCCCGGACTAGCGGGAGGCCTTACAATGAGCAGTTCTTC. Translation: CASSSRTSGRPYNEQFF.

This clonotype was recorded at least ten times. The germline gene is not matched at one end of the junction; a read error may be the cause. The chain joins TRBV7-2 to TRBJ2-7, with 9 bases that match TRBD1. This CDR3 is 14 amino acids long. The germline CDR1 and CDR2 sequences are SGHTA and FQGNSA. In DNA, the CDR3 is TGCGCCAGCAGCCCGGACAGGGGAGGCTACGAGCAGTACTTC. Protein: CASSPDRGGYEQYF.